The rows below give T cell receptor beta chains drawn from one sample of a study of identical twins. One entry per CDR3 protein results from TCRdb running MiXCR on the 5' RACE reads. The sample yields some 1,600,000 distinct CDR3 sequences, around 33% seen once. Sequencing was performed on cord blood. These receptors came from a newborn girl in good health. Both conserved end residues are part of each CDR3. The D gene is left open where the match is weak.

TRBJ1-1 | . | TRBV7-2 | CASSLVGSRVGTEAFF
TRBJ2-7 | . | TRBV9 | CASSANLASGEQYF
TRBJ1-2 | TRBD1 | TRBV27 | CASSLVGQLDGYTF
TRBJ1-1 | TRBD1 | TRBV27 | CASKSGTGFTTEAFF
TRBJ1-1 | . | TRBV18 | CASSPSLNTEAFF
TRBJ2-1 | . | TRBV28 | CASSLFYRVNEQFF
TRBJ2-7 | TRBD2 | TRBV5-4 | CASSNGRVTYEQYF
TRBJ2-4 | . | TRBV20-1 | CSAPPRGLNKNIQYF
TRBJ2-2 | . | TRBV4-2 | CASRRERGTGELFF
TRBJ1-5 | . | TRBV27 | CASSPVLGTRGNQPQHF
. | . | TRBV20-1 | CSVRGGSIQYF
TRBJ1-5 | . | TRBV3-1 | CASSQGIGSNQPQHF
TRBJ1-2 | . | TRBV5-1 | CASSLTKTAILDGYTF
TRBJ2-5 | TRBD2 | TRBV4-2 | CASSQVIAGGQETQYF
TRBJ2-5 | TRBD1 | TRBV5-1 | CASSLAFRTGQETQYF
TRBJ2-1 | . | TRBV6-5 | CASSYYLSRPPSYNEQFF
TRBJ2-3 | . | TRBV4-2 | CASSQVRGGQGTQYF
TRBJ2-3 | . | TRBV12-5 | CASGKDRIGDTQYF
. | . | TRBV5-1 | CASRLGRGTYEQYF
TRBJ2-3 | . | TRBV10-3 | CAISVAENRATDTQYF
TRBJ2-2 | TRBD2 | TRBV5-1 | CASSLAGTSGGPTGELFF
TRBJ2-1 | . | TRBV7-9 | CASRARHGRETQFF
TRBJ1-6 | . | TRBV7-2 | CASSLEGSSYNSSLHF
TRBJ1-5 | . | TRBV21-1 | CASSKGRGGFYSNQPQHF
TRBJ2-2 | . | TRBV12-3/TRBV12-4 | CASSTTAIGELFF
TRBJ1-4 | TRBD1 | TRBV6-6 | CATQGAGNEKLFF
TRBJ2-1 | TRBD2 | TRBV20-1 | CTLRGSGNNEQFF
TRBJ2-3 | . | TRBV2 | CASMRGDTQYF
TRBJ1-3 | TRBD1 | TRBV29-1 | CSVEVDRGLVSSGNTIYF